A single sample gave rise to the 2 T cell receptor beta chains below, sequenced in a study of T cells in Graves' hyperthyroidism and ophthalmopathy (dated by TCRdb to between 2017 and 2020). Receptor libraries were prepared by multiplex PCR. The listed sequencing device is Illumina HiSeq 2000. Amplification of TCR beta CDR3 regions was carried out from RNA transcripts. The TCR CDR3 was subjected to a first round of RT-PCR using the HTBI primer set and the Qiagen OneStep RT-PCR kit. The public sequencing data were trimmed at Q25 with fastp and processed into clonotypes with MiXCR by TCRdb, which kept only in-frame beta chains. Rows are combined by CDR3 protein, so each entry shows the most common genes and DNA. The sample data list about 420,000 distinct CDR3 sequences, and approximately 14% of these were observed just once. The leading ten clones occupy 5% to 6% of the sample. The source material was blood. These TCRs come from a young woman with Graves' hyperthyroidism.

V is TRBV3-1 and J is TRBJ2-1; 7 nucleotides align to TRBD2. V was pared by 0 bases and J by 5 bases, with 7 bases of the junction left unmatched. The length of the CDR3 is 16 residues. The germline V gene encodes CDR1 LGHDT and CDR2 YNNKEL (reference sequence). Written as DNA, the CDR3 is TGTGCCAGCAGCCAAGAGTCGCGGGAGTTCAACAATGAGCAGTTCTTC. Translating gives CASSQESREFNNEQFF.

The gene calls are TRBV6-5 and TRBJ1-1, with D uncertain. Deletions cut 2 bases from V and 3 bases from J, with 13 bases between. CDR1 is MNHEY and CDR2 is SVGAGI in the germline V gene. The CDR3 has 15 residues. In DNA form, the CDR3 reads TGTGCCAGCAGTTACGGGGTCGATCGGCACACTGAAGCTTTCTTT. It translates to CASSYGVDRHTEAFF.